The 12 T cell receptor beta chains listed next were all sequenced from one sample in a study of PD-1 blockade in classical Hodgkin lymphoma. The method was immunoSEQ multiplex PCR; TCRdb's version includes in-frame clones alone and lacks a portion of them. The sample has over 20,000 clones; 73% are singletons. Each patient relapsed following autologous stem cell transplantation, and prior brentuximab vedotin exposure differed. Sequenced material: peripheral blood mononuclear cells (PBMCs), taken before the second cycle of nivolumab. The receptors originated from a human donor with classical Hodgkin lymphoma.

This clone was picked up one time. The chain recombines TRBV7-8 with TRBJ2-7; 7 bases match TRBD2. Germline CDR1 reads SGHVS; CDR2 reads FQNEAQ. V was pared by 5 bases and J by 9 bases, with 16 bases of the junction left unmatched. The CDR3 covers 15 residues. CDR3 sequence reads: CASSGSGTLRVVQYF. The CDR3 DNA reads as TGTGCCAGCAGCGGGAGCGGGACCCTCCGGGTGGTGCAGTACTTC.

The V call is TRBV28, the J call TRBJ1-5; perhaps TRBD1 as D (6 bases). CDR3 length equals 16 residues. Germline CDR1 reads MDHEN; CDR2 reads SYDVKM. Trimming removed 5 bases at V and 0 bases at J, with 14 bases between. CDR3 nucleotide sequence: TGTGCCAGCAGTCCTCAGACAGGAATTAGCAATCAGCCCCAGCATTTT. Amino acid sequence: CASSPQTGISNQPQHF.

This clone was observed a few times. This CDR3 reads CASSTGQGANTIYF. DNA for the CDR3: TGCGCCAGCAGCACGGGACAGGGGGCGAACACCATATATTTT. This chain links TRBV5-1 with TRBJ1-3; TRBD1 matches at 12 bases. J gave up 7 bases and V 4 bases, and 3 bases lay outside the gene matches. This CDR3 has 14 amino acids. CDR1 and CDR2 from the germline V gene are SGHRS and YFSETQ. Using reference TRBV5-1 and TRBJ1-3 for the parts outside the CDR3, the full variable domain is KAGVTQTPRYLIKTRGQQVTLSCSPISGHRSVSWYQQTPGQGLQFLFEYFSETQRNKGNFPGRFSGRQFSNSRSEMNVSTLELGDSALYLCASSTGQGANTIYFGEGSWLTVV.

This clone was recorded only once. J is TRBJ1-5 and V is TRBV15; tentative D call: TRBD1 (6 bases). Trimming took off 1 base at V and 7 bases at J, with 11 bases between the two ends. Germline lookup yields CDR1 LNHNV and CDR2 YYDKDF (reference sequence). The CDR3 contains 14 residues. The DNA for the CDR3 is TGTGCCACCAGCAGAGGGGGGGCAGAACAGCCCCAGCATTTT. Amino acids: CATSRGGAEQPQHF.

The chain combines TRBV27 with TRBJ1-4; 9 nucleotides match TRBD1. The CDR3 consists of 17 residues. With V trimmed by 6 bases and J by 8 bases, 16 bases remained unmatched. Germline V gives CDR1 MNHEY, CDR2 SMNVEV (reference sequence). Written as DNA, the CDR3 is TGTGCCAGCAGCCCTACAGGGGGCGCGTTCCGGGAGGAAAAACTGTTTTTT. Encoded protein: CASSPTGGAFREEKLFF.

This chain uses TRBV19 with TRBJ2-6; 8 nucleotides agree with TRBD1. Germline V CDR1 and CDR2: LNHDA, SQIVND (reference sequence). The junction had 14 bases not matched to a gene; V was cut back by 5 bases and J by 2 bases. The CDR3 spans 19 residues. DNA of the CDR3: TGTGCCAGTAGTTCGAGGACAGGGAAGGATCCTACTGGGGCCAACGTCCTGACTTTC. Translation gives CASSSRTGKDPTGANVLTF.

This chain joins TRBV6-1 and TRBJ1-1; D may be TRBD1 (5 bases). Trimming took off 0 bases at V and 7 bases at J, with 18 bases between the two ends. Germline lookup yields CDR1 MNHNS and CDR2 SASEGT. The CDR3 consists of 16 residues. In nucleotides, the CDR3 is TGTGCCAGCAGTGAAGCCCTCTATGTCTTAGGGGATGAAGCTTTCTTT. Protein product: CASSEALYVLGDEAFF.

This chain's CDR3 is CAISSTGDNQPQHF. The DNA for the CDR3 is TGTGCCATCAGTTCGACAGGCGACAATCAGCCCCAGCATTTT. The genes are TRBV10-3 and TRBJ1-5; D perhaps matches TRBD1 (6 bases). From germline, CDR1 is ENHRY and CDR2 SYGVKD. This CDR3 region has 14 residues. V was clipped by 5 bases and J by 3 bases, with 11 bases between them.

This clone was seen a handful of times. The junction and the germline gene differ at one end; a read error may be behind it. The rearrangement links TRBV6-1 to TRBJ2-7; D is unclear. The CDR3 runs 12 residues. The germline CDR1 and CDR2 sequences are MNHNS and SASEGT. CDR3 sequence (DNA): TGTGCCAGCAAAAATACTGGGTACGCGCAGTACTTC. It specifies CASKNTGYAQYF.

The chain is built from TRBV6-5 and TRBJ1-2; D is ambiguous. The CDR3 contains 12 residues. The V gene's germline CDR1 is MNHEY and CDR2 SVGAGI. Deletions cut 5 bases from V and 8 bases from J, with 12 bases between. CDR3 nucleotide sequence: TGTGCCAGCAGTCTGTGGGGTAGGGGCTACACCTTC. Translation gives CASSLWGRGYTF.

The chain joins TRBV4-1 to TRBJ1-5, with TRBD1 matching 8 bases. Trimming took 1 base from V and 3 from J; bases not matched to a gene: 2. Germline V gene sequence: CDR1 MGHRA, CDR2 YSYEKL. The CDR3 extends over 15 amino acids. CDR3 loop: CASSQAGQDNQPQHF. CDR3 bases: TGCGCCAGCAGCCAAGCGGGACAGGACAATCAGCCCCAGCATTTT.

The chain couples TRBV10-3 to TRBJ2-1; 15 nucleotides match TRBD2. The CDR3 consists of 18 residues. Germline-derived CDR1 and CDR2 are ENHRY and SYGVKD. V lost 6 bases to trimming and J lost 2 bases; unmatched junction nucleotides: 8. CDR3 DNA: TGTGCCATCAGGGGGGGACTAGCGGGAGGTAGGGCCTACAATGAGCAGTTCTTC. Protein sequence: CAIRGGLAGGRAYNEQFF.